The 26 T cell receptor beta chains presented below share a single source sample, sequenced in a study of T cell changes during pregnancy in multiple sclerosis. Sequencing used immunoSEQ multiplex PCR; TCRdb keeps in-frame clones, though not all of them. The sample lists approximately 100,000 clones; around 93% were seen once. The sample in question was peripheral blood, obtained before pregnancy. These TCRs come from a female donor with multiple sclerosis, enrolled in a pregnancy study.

CDR3: CASSLKTGSYEQYF. The CDR3 coding sequence is TGTGCCAGCAGCTTAAAAACCGGGTCCTACGAGCAGTACTTC. The V call is TRBV5-4, the J call TRBJ2-7; no reliable D call. Germline lookup yields CDR1 SGHNT and CDR2 YYREEE (reference sequence). The CDR3 has 14 amino acids. V was trimmed by 2 bases and J by 1 base, leaving 10 bases between them. Variable domain in full (rest from reference TRBV5-4 and TRBJ2-7): ETGVTQSPTHLIKTRGQQVTLRCSSQSGHNTVSWYQQALGQGPQFIFQYYREEENGRGNFPPRFSGLQFPNYSSELNVNALELDDSALYLCASSLKTGSYEQYFGPGTRLTVT.

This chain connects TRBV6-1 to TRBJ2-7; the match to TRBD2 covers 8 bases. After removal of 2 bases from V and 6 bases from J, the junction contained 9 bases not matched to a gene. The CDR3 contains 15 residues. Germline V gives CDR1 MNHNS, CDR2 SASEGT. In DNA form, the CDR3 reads TGTGCCAGCAGTGAAATGAGCGGGAGCCCCCTCGAGCAGTACTTC. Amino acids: CASSEMSGSPLEQYF.

CDR3 amino acids: CASSRHGTQPQHF. As DNA, the CDR3 is TGTGCCAGCAGCCGCCACGGTACCCAGCCCCAGCATTTT. J is TRBJ1-5 and V is TRBV7-9; the D is unclear. Germline CDR1 is SEHNR and CDR2 is FQNEAQ (reference sequence). CDR3 length equals 13 residues. V was clipped by 5 bases and J by 7 bases, with 12 bases between them.

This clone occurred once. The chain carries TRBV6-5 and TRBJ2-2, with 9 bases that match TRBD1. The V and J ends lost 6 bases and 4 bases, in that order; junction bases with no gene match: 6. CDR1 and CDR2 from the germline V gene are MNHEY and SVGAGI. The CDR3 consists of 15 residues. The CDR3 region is CASSRGTGLTGELFF. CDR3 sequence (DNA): TGTGCCAGCAGCCGCGGGACAGGGCTCACCGGGGAGCTGTTTTTT.

The CDR3, as DNA: TGTGCCAGCAGTACCATTACAGGGGTCGTCTCCTACGAGCAGTACTTC. This sequence encodes CASSTITGVVSYEQYF. The chain joins TRBV11-2 to TRBJ2-7, with 7 bases that match TRBD1. CDR1 SGHAT and CDR2 FQNNGV come from the germline V gene. The CDR3 is 16 amino acids. V lost 6 bases to trimming and J lost 0 bases; unmatched junction nucleotides: 11.

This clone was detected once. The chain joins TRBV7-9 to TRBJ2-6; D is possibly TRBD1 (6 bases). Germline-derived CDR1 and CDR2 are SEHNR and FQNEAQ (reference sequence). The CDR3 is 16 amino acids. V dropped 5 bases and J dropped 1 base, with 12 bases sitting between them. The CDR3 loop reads CASSPGQFSGANVLTF. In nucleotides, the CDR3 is TGTGCCAGCAGCCCAGGACAGTTTTCTGGGGCCAACGTCCTGACTTTC.

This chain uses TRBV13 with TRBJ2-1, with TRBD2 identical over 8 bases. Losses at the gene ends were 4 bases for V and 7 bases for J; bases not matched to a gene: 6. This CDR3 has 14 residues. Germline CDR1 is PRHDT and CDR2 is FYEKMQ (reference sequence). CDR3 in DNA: TGTGCCAGCAGCTCCGCCCGGGGGGGAAATGAGCAGTTCTTC. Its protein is CASSSARGGNEQFF.

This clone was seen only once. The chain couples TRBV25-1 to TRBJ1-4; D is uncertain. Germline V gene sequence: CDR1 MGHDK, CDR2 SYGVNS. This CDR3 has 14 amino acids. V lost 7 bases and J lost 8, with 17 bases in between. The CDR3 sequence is CASNGGRRGEKLFF. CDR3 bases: TGTGCCAGCAATGGCGGGCGTCGAGGAGAAAAACTGTTTTTT.

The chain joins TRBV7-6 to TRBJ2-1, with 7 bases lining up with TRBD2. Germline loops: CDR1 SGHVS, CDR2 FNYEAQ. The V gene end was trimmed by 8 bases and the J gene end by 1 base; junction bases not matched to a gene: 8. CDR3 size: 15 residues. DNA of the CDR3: TGTGCCAGCGGTCGGCGGGGAGGGTCCTACAATGAGCAGTTCTTC. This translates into CASGRRGGSYNEQFF.

DNA of the CDR3: TGTGCCAGCAGTGGCCCTTCAGGGGTTACCTACGAGCAGTACTTC. This encodes CASSGPSGVTYEQYF. This chain links TRBV25-1 with TRBJ2-7, with D perhaps TRBD1 (6 bases). The length of the CDR3 is 15 residues. V was shortened by 4 bases and J by 2 bases, with 15 bases between the two germline ends. The germline V gene encodes CDR1 MGHDK and CDR2 SYGVNS.

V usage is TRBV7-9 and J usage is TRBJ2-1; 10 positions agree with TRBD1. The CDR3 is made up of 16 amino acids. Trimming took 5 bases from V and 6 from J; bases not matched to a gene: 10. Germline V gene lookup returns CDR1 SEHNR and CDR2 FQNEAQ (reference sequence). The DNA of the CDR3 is TGTGCCAGCAGCCGACCTGGGACAGGGGTCTTCAATGAGCAGTTCTTC. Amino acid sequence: CASSRPGTGVFNEQFF.

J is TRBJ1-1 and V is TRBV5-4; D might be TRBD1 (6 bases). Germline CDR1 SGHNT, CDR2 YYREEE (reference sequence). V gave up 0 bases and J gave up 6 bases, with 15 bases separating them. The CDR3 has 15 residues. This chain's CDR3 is CASSLVRQERSEAFF. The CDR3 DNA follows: TGTGCCAGCAGCTTGGTGAGACAGGAGAGGTCTGAAGCTTTCTTT.

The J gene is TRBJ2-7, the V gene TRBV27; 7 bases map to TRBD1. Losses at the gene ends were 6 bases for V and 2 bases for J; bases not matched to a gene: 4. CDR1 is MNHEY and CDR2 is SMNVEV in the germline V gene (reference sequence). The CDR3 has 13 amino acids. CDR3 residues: CASRLTGPYEQYF. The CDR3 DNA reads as TGTGCCAGCAGACTGACAGGGCCCTACGAGCAGTACTTC.

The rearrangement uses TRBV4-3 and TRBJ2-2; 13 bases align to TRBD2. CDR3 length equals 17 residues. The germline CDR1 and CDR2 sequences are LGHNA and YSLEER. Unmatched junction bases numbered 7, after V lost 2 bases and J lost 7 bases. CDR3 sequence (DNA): TGCGCCAGCAGCCAAACGACTAGCGGGAGGTATAACGGGGAGCTGTTTTTT. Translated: CASSQTTSGRYNGELFF.

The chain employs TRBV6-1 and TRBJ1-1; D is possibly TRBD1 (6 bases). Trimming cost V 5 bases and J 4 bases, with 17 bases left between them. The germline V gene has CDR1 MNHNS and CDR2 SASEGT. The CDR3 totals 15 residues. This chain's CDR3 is CASSREGVIGTEAFF. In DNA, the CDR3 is TGTGCCAGCAGTCGAGAGGGGGTCATAGGCACTGAAGCTTTCTTT.

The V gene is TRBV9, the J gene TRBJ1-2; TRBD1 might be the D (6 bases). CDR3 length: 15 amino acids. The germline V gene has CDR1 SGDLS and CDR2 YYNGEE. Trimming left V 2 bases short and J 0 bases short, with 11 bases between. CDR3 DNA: TGTGCCAGCAGCGTGGGGACACCCGCTAACTATGGCTACACCTTC. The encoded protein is CASSVGTPANYGYTF.

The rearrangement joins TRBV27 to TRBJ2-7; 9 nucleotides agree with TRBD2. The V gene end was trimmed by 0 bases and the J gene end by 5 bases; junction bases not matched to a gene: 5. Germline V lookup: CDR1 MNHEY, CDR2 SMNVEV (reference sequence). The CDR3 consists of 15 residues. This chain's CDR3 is CASSLSSSGIHEQYF. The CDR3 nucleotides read TGTGCCAGCAGTTTATCGTCTAGCGGGATTCACGAGCAGTACTTC.

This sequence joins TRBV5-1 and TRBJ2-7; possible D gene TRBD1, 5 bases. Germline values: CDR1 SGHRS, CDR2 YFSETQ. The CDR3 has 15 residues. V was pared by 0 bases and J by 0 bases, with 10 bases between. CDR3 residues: CASSLAGHHSYEQYF. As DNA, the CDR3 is TGCGCCAGCAGCTTGGCAGGGCACCACTCCTACGAGCAGTACTTC.

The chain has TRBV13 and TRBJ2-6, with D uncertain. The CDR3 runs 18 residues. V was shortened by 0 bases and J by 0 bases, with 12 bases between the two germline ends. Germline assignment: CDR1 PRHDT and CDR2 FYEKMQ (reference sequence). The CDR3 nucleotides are TGTGCCAGCAGCTTAGGGGTCAGGAATCTCTCTGGGGCCAACGTCCTGACTTTC. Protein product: CASSLGVRNLSGANVLTF.

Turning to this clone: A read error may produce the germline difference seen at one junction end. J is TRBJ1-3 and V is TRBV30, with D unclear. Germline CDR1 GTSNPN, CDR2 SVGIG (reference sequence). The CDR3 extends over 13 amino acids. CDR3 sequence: CAWSTSSRNTIYF. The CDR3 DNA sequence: TGTGCCTGGAGTACGAGCTCTAGAAACACCATATATTTT.

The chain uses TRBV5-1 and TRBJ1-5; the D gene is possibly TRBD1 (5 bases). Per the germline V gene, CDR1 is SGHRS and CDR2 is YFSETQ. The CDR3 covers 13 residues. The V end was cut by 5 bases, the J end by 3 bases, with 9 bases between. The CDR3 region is CASRAGYNQPQHF. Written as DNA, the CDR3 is TGCGCCAGCAGGGCAGGGTACAATCAGCCCCAGCATTTT.

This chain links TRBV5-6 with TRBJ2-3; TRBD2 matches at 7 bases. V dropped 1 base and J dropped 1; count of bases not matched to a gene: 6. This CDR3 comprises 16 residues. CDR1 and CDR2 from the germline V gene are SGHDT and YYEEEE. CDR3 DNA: TGTGCCAGCAGCTTGATAGGGAGGGCGGGCACAGATACGCAGTATTTT. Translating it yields CASSLIGRAGTDTQYF.

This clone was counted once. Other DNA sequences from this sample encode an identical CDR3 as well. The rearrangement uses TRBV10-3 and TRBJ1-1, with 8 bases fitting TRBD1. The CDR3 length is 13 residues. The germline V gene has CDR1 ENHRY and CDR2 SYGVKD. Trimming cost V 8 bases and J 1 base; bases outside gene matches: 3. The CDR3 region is CAISDRENTEAFF. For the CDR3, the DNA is TGTGCCATCTCGGACAGGGAGAACACTGAAGCTTTCTTT.

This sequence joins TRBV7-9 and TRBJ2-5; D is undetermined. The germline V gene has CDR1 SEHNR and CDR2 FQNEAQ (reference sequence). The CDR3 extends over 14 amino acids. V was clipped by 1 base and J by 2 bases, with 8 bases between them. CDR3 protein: CASSLVVSQETQYF. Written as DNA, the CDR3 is TGTGCCAGCAGCTTAGTCGTGAGTCAAGAGACCCAGTACTTC.

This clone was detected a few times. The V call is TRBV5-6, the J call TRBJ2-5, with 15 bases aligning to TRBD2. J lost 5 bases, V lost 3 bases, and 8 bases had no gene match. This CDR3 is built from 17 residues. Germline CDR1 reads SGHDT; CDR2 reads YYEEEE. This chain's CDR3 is CASSSQTGTSGRETQYF. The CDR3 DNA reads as TGTGCCAGCAGCTCTCAGACCGGGACTAGCGGGAGGGAGACCCAGTACTTC.

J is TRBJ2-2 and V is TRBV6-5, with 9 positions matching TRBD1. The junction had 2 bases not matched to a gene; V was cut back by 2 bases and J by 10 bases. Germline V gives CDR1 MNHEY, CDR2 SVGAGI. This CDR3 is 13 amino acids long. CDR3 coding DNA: TGTGCCAGCAGTTACGGGGACAGGGAGGAGCTGTTTTTT. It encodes CASSYGDREELFF.